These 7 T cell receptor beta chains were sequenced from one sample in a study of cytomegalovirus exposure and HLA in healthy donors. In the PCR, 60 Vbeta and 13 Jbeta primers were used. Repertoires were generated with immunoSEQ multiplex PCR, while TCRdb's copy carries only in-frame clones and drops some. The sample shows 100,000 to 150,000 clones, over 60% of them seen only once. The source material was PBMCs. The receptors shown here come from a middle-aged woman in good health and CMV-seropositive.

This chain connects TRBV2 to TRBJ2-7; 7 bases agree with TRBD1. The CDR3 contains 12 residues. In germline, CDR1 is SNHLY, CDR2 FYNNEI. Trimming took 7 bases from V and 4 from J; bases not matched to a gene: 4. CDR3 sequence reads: CASKDRVYEQYF. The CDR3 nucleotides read TGTGCCAGCAAAGACAGGGTGTACGAGCAGTACTTC.

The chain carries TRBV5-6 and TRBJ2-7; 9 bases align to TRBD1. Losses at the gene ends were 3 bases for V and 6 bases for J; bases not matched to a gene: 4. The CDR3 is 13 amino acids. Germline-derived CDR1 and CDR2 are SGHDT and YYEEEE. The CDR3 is CASSSTGGREQYF. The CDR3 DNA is TGTGCCAGCAGCTCGACAGGGGGGCGCGAGCAGTACTTC.

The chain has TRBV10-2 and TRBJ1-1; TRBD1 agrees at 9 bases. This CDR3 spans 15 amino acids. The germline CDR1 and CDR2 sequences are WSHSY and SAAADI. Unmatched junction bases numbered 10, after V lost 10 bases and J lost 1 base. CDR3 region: CATFTPGQGNTEAFF. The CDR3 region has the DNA TGCGCCACCTTCACCCCGGGACAGGGGAACACTGAAGCTTTCTTT.

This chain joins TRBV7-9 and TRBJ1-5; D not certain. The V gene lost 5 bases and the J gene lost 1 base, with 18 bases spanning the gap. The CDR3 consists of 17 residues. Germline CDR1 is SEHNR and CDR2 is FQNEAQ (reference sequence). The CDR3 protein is CASSLVNVGTSNQPQHF. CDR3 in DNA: TGTGCCAGCAGCCTTGTGAATGTGGGCACGAGCAATCAGCCCCAGCATTTT.

The CDR3 DNA sequence: TGTGCCAGCCGACTTAACACCGGGGAGCTGTTTTTT. It is translated as CASRLNTGELFF. This chain links TRBV27 with TRBJ2-2; no clear D. V gave up 8 bases and J gave up 2 bases, with 6 bases separating them. The germline CDR1 and CDR2 sequences are MNHEY and SMNVEV (reference sequence). The CDR3 totals 12 residues.

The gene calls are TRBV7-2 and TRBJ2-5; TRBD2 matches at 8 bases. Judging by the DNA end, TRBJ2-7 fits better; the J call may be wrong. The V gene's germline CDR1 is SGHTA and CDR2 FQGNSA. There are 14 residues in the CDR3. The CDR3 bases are TGTGCCAGCAGCCCCGTCGCGGGAGGCTACGAGCAGTACTTC. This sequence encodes CASSPVAGGYEQYF.

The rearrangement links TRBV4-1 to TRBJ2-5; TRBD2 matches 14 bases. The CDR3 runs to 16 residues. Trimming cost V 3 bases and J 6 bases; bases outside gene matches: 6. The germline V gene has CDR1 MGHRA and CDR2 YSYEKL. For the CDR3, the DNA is TGCGCCAGCAGCCAGAGCGGACTAGCGGGAGGCCAGACCCAGTACTTC. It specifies CASSQSGLAGGQTQYF.